The rows below give T cell receptor beta chains drawn from one sample of a study of blood T cell repertoires in COVID-19. The method was immunoSEQ multiplex PCR; TCRdb's version includes in-frame clones alone and lacks a portion of them. The table has more than 250,000 clones, approximately 85% seen once. The sequenced sample was PBMCs or T cells enriched from blood (not recorded which). These receptor sequences come from a man aged 25 to 40 who had recovered from COVID-19. Both conserved end residues are part of each CDR3. D genes are given only for firm matches.

j_gene: TRBJ1-1; d_gene: -; v_gene: TRBV10-3; CDR3nt: TGTGCCATCAGGTCGTTCGGACAGAGCACTGAAGCTTTCTTT; CDR3aa: CAIRSFGQSTEAFF
j_gene: TRBJ2-1; d_gene: TRBD1; v_gene: TRBV2; CDR3nt: TGTGCCAGCAATATGCGACAGGGGATTTACAATGAGCAGTTCTTC; CDR3aa: CASNMRQGIYNEQFF
j_gene: TRBJ1-5; d_gene: TRBD1; v_gene: TRBV6-1; CDR3nt: TGTGCCAGCAGTGAAGCGCTTCCGGGACAGGGGGCTTACCGGAATCAGCCCCAGCATTTT; CDR3aa: CASSEALPGQGAYRNQPQHF
j_gene: TRBJ2-3; d_gene: TRBD2; v_gene: TRBV5-1; CDR3nt: TGCGCCAGCAGCCTAGCCGGGACTAGCGGGGCCAATACGCAGTATTTT; CDR3aa: CASSLAGTSGANTQYF
j_gene: TRBJ1-5; d_gene: TRBD1; v_gene: TRBV10-2; CDR3nt: TGCGCCAGCAGTTCGACAGGGTGGAATCAGCCCCAGCATTTT; CDR3aa: CASSSTGWNQPQHF
j_gene: TRBJ1-2; d_gene: -; v_gene: TRBV7-6; CDR3nt: TGTGCCAGCAGCCCAGCGGTGAGGGAAATATACTATGGCTACACCTTC; CDR3aa: CASSPAVREIYYGYTF
j_gene: TRBJ2-1; d_gene: TRBD1; v_gene: TRBV12-3/TRBV12-4; CDR3nt: TGTGCCAGCAGTCTTTATAAGGGGGCTGAGCAGTTCTTC; CDR3aa: CASSLYKGAEQFF
j_gene: TRBJ2-3; d_gene: TRBD1; v_gene: TRBV18; CDR3nt: TGTGCCAGCTCATACAGGGGACCTAGCACAGATACGCAGTATTTT; CDR3aa: CASSYRGPSTDTQYF
j_gene: TRBJ1-1; d_gene: -; v_gene: TRBV2; CDR3nt: TGTGCCAGCACCACATGGTCCGGGGGGCACGGGAACACTGAAGCTTTCTTT; CDR3aa: CASTTWSGGHGNTEAFF
j_gene: TRBJ1-4; d_gene: TRBD1; v_gene: TRBV4-1; CDR3nt: TGCGCCAGCAGCCCCGCCGACAGGGCGTGGGAAAAACTGTTTTTT; CDR3aa: CASSPADRAWEKLFF
j_gene: TRBJ1-2; d_gene: TRBD1; v_gene: TRBV27; CDR3nt: TGTGCCAGCAGTACCGGGACAGGGCGTTTAACTAGCTATGGCTACACCTTC; CDR3aa: CASSTGTGRLTSYGYTF
j_gene: TRBJ2-1; d_gene: TRBD2; v_gene: TRBV7-3; CDR3nt: TGTGCCAGCAGCTTAAATGGACTAGGCGGTGAGCAGTTCTTC; CDR3aa: CASSLNGLGGEQFF
j_gene: TRBJ2-6; d_gene: -; v_gene: TRBV3-1/TRBV3-2; CDR3nt: TGTGCCAGCAGCCTCCGTGCGGGGGCCAACGTCCTGACTTTC; CDR3aa: CASSLRAGANVLTF
j_gene: TRBJ2-3; d_gene: -; v_gene: TRBV7-3; CDR3nt: TGTGCCAGCAGCCCAAACACAGATACGCAGTATTTT; CDR3aa: CASSPNTDTQYF
j_gene: TRBJ1-6; d_gene: -; v_gene: TRBV2; CDR3nt: TGTGCCAGCAGTGACCGCCTGGGCTCACCCCTCCACTTT; CDR3aa: CASSDRLGSPLHF
j_gene: TRBJ1-6; d_gene: -; v_gene: TRBV27; CDR3nt: TGTGCCAGCAGTACGACCGTGGGGAAATCGGGGTTTTCCCTCCACTTT; CDR3aa: CASSTTVGKSGFSLHF
j_gene: TRBJ1-1; d_gene: TRBD1; v_gene: TRBV6-5; CDR3nt: TGTGCCAGCAGATCGACAGGGAGGAACACTGAAGCTTTCTTT; CDR3aa: CASRSTGRNTEAFF
j_gene: TRBJ1-2; d_gene: -; v_gene: TRBV30; CDR3nt: TGTGCCTGGAGTGGCCGAGGGCGGGCGGGCGATGGCTACACCTTC; CDR3aa: CAWSGRGRAGDGYTF